Below, 3 T cell receptor beta chains from the same sample are listed, as sequenced in a study of shared clonotypes between healthy human individuals. Produced via immunoSEQ multiplex PCR; TCRdb's table is partial and in-frame only. The data contain approximately 340,000 clones, about 70% of them singletons. Sequenced material: memory CD4+ T cells sorted from blood. The subset here: CD45RA-negative fraction. All receptors come from a young man in good health.

This chain uses TRBV5-4 with TRBJ2-5, with D maybe TRBD1 (6 bases). The CDR3 is 14 residues long. Trimming stripped 4 bases from V and 0 bases from J, with 10 bases between. CDR1 is SGHNT and CDR2 is YYREEE in the germline V gene (reference sequence). CDR3 in amino acids: CASSQTGNQETQYF. CDR3 in DNA: TGTGCCAGCAGCCAGACAGGAAACCAAGAGACCCAGTACTTC. The variable domain in full, completed from reference TRBV5-4 and TRBJ2-5, reads ETGVTQSPTHLIKTRGQQVTLRCSSQSGHNTVSWYQQALGQGPQFIFQYYREEENGRGNFPPRFSGLQFPNYSSELNVNALELDDSALYLCASSQTGNQETQYFGPGTRLLVL.

The V call is TRBV7-9, the J call TRBJ1-4, with 7 bases that match TRBD1. The germline gives CDR1 SEHNR, CDR2 FQNEAQ (reference sequence). Unmatched junction bases numbered 3, after V lost 1 base and J lost 7 bases. CDR3 length equals 14 residues. The CDR3 loop reads CASSLGDSSEKLFF. The CDR3 region has the DNA TGTGCCAGCAGCTTAGGGGACAGTAGTGAAAAACTGTTTTTT.

The chain has TRBV15 and TRBJ2-1, with 9 bases matching TRBD2. The length of the CDR3 is 16 residues. Germline assignment: CDR1 LNHNV and CDR2 YYDKDF (reference sequence). The trim removed 3 bases at V and 5 bases at J, leaving 8 bases unmatched. The CDR3 nucleotides read TGTGCCACCAGCAGGTCTAGCGGGACCGGGGACAATGAGCAGTTCTTC. This codes for CATSRSSGTGDNEQFF.